The entry below describes one TCR beta chain. The CDR3 sequence is 12 residues long. CDR1 is SNHLY and CDR2 is FYNNEI in the germline V gene. The germline V and J ends were trimmed by 11 bases and 9 bases, with 14 bases remaining between them. Assay: immunoSEQ multiplex PCR; the TCRdb copy retains only in-frame clones and omits some. The sample gives about 220,000 clones, 80% to 90% of which show up once; about 4% is in the top ten. These data are taken from a study of blood T cell repertoires in COVID-19. The chain couples TRBV2 to TRBJ1-6, with D possibly matching TRBD1 (5 bases). Sequencing was performed on PBMCs or T cells enriched from blood (not recorded which). The sequence was collected from a middle-aged woman with acute COVID-19. CDR3 DNA sequence: TGTGCCGGTGACGGGGGAAGTTCACCCCTCCACTTT. Translated, it gives CAGDGGSSPLHF.